These 32 T cell receptor beta chains share one sample of origin, sequenced in a study of T cell changes during pregnancy in multiple sclerosis. Sequencing used immunoSEQ multiplex PCR; TCRdb keeps in-frame clones, though not all of them. The data contain 50,000 to 65,000 clones, roughly 90% of them singletons. The sample in question was CD8+ T cells from peripheral blood mononuclear cells, obtained before pregnancy. These TCRs come from a female donor with multiple sclerosis, enrolled in a pregnancy study.

The rearrangement joins TRBV6-5 to TRBJ1-5; TRBD1 agrees at 7 bases. The CDR3 extends over 14 amino acids. Unmatched junction bases numbered 7, after V lost 5 bases and J lost 6 bases. Germline values: CDR1 MNHEY, CDR2 SVGAGI. CDR3 bases: TGTGCCAGCAGTACCTACAGGGGTAGTCAGCCCCAGCATTTT. It specifies CASSTYRGSQPQHF.

The chain employs TRBV5-4 and TRBJ1-2, with a tentative D call TRBD1 (5 bases). Trimming removed 3 bases at V and 2 bases at J, with 14 bases between. CDR1 is SGHNT, CDR2 YYREEE, per germline (reference sequence). The CDR3 is 15 residues long. In DNA, the CDR3 is TGTGCCAGCAGCTGGACGGACATGATCAACTATGGCTACACCTTC. Protein sequence: CASSWTDMINYGYTF.

This chain joins TRBV6-1 and TRBJ1-2; possibly TRBD1 for D (5 bases). The length of the CDR3 is 16 residues. V shed 2 bases and J shed 4 bases, with 17 bases lying between them. Looked up from germline, CDR1 is MNHNS and CDR2 is SASEGT. The CDR3 region is CASSETGDGPSYGYTF. Here the CDR3 DNA reads TGTGCCAGCAGTGAAACGGGGGACGGCCCATCCTATGGCTACACCTTC.

V is TRBV27 and J is TRBJ1-5; 7 nucleotides align to TRBD1. This CDR3 has 14 amino acids. Trimming at V came to 2 bases and at J to 7 bases, leaving 5 bases not matched to a gene. Germline assignment: CDR1 MNHEY and CDR2 SMNVEV (reference sequence). The CDR3 DNA follows: TGTGCCAGCAGTTTACAGGGGGGCGGGCAGCCCCAGCATTTT. Translated: CASSLQGGGQPQHF.

This chain links TRBV9 with TRBJ2-3; 8 bases agree with TRBD2. CDR1 is SGDLS and CDR2 is YYNGEE in the germline V gene. V shed 4 bases and J 0 bases; nucleotides not matched to a gene: 4. The CDR3 runs 15 residues. This chain's CDR3 is CASSTRGGSTDTQYF. The CDR3 DNA sequence: TGTGCCAGCAGCACCCGGGGGGGAAGCACAGATACGCAGTATTTT. Together with reference TRBV9 and TRBJ2-3, the CDR3 gives the full variable domain: DSGVTQTPKHLITATGQRVTLRCSPRSGDLSVYWYQQSLDQGLQFLIQYYNGEERAKGNILERFSAQQFPDLHSELNLSSLELGDSALYFCASSTRGGSTDTQYFGPGTRLTVL.

This CDR3 is CASRSRGPRTEAFF. The CDR3 DNA reads as TGTGCCAGTCGATCAAGGGGGCCGAGGACTGAAGCTTTCTTT. The chain has TRBV19 and TRBJ1-1; 7 nucleotides align to TRBD1. This CDR3 comprises 14 residues. Germline V CDR1 and CDR2: LNHDA, SQIVND (reference sequence). The trim removed 8 bases at V and 5 bases at J, leaving 11 bases unmatched.

This rearrangement joins TRBV6-4 to TRBJ2-1; 13 bases agree with TRBD2. CDR3 length equals 13 residues. Germline V gene lookup returns CDR1 MRHNA and CDR2 SNTAGT. Losses at the gene ends were 9 bases for V and 7 bases for J; bases not matched to a gene: 3. The CDR3 region has the DNA TGTGCCAGTGGGACTAGCGGGGAGAATGAGCAGTTCTTC. This gives the protein CASGTSGENEQFF.

The V and J genes are TRBV9 and TRBJ2-3; TRBD2 matches at 13 bases. Germline-derived CDR1 and CDR2 are SGDLS and YYNGEE. CDR3 length equals 16 residues. V trimming: 3 bases; J trimming: 4 bases; junction bases outside the gene matches: 5. The CDR3 region has the DNA TGTGCCAGCAGCGAGACTAGCGGGGGGCCCCCAGATACGCAGTATTTT. Protein product: CASSETSGGPPDTQYF.

This chain joins TRBV10-3 and TRBJ2-2, with 12 bases lining up with TRBD1. Germline values: CDR1 ENHRY, CDR2 SYGVKD. This CDR3 region has 17 residues. V trimming: 5 bases; J trimming: 0 bases; junction bases outside the gene matches: 4. CDR3: CAISPGQGAANTGELFF. The CDR3 DNA is TGTGCCATCAGTCCGGGACAGGGGGCCGCGAACACCGGGGAGCTGTTTTTT.

CDR3 nucleotides: TGCGCCAGCAGCCAACTAGGTGAAGCTTTCTTT. Translation gives CASSQLGEAFF. The chain joins TRBV4-1 to TRBJ1-1; D remains ambiguous. V gave up 2 bases and J gave up 7 bases, with 5 bases separating them. Germline V gene sequence: CDR1 MGHRA, CDR2 YSYEKL. The CDR3 loop spans 11 amino acids.

CDR3 bases: TGTGCCAGCAGCCCTGGGGTTGGACAGGCGAATTATGGCTACACCTTC. Residues: CASSPGVGQANYGYTF. This chain links TRBV13 with TRBJ1-2, with 7 bases identical to TRBD1. The ends lost 5 bases at V and 5 bases at J; junction bases unmatched: 14. Per the germline V gene, CDR1 is PRHDT and CDR2 is FYEKMQ (reference sequence). CDR3 length: 16 residues. The full variable domain, its missing parts supplied by reference TRBV13 and TRBJ1-2, is AAGVIQSPRHLIKEKRETATLKCYPIPRHDTVYWYQQGPGQDPQFLISFYEKMQSDKGSIPDRFSAQQFSDYHSELNMSSLELGDSALYFCASSPGVGQANYGYTFGSGTRLTVV.

About this clone: The same CDR3 also results from other DNA sequences found in this sample. The J gene is TRBJ1-1, the V gene TRBV4-1, with D hard to call. Germline loops: CDR1 MGHRA, CDR2 YSYEKL. The CDR3 covers 12 residues. Deletions cut 2 bases from V and 4 bases from J, with 5 bases between. Here the CDR3 reads CASSQTGTEAFF. The CDR3 region has the DNA TGCGCCAGCAGCCAAACGGGCACTGAAGCTTTCTTT.

The J gene is TRBJ2-3, the V gene TRBV7-3, with a tentative D call TRBD1 (6 bases). This CDR3 has 15 amino acids. Trimming stripped 8 bases from V and 2 bases from J, with 17 bases between. From germline, CDR1 is SGHTA and CDR2 FQGTGA. CDR3 in amino acids: CASSPGLGATDTQYF. The CDR3 DNA follows: TGTGCCAGCTCCCCAGGACTGGGGGCCACAGATACGCAGTATTTT.

The V and J genes are TRBV7-8 and TRBJ2-1, with 9 bases fitting TRBD2. There are 19 residues in the CDR3. Germline V gene lookup returns CDR1 SGHVS and CDR2 FQNEAQ. J was trimmed by 7 bases and V by 5 bases; bases with no gene match: 21. The CDR3 here is CASSGMLAGTPGGRNEQFF. The DNA of the CDR3 is TGTGCCAGCAGCGGAATGCTAGCGGGGACCCCTGGGGGTAGAAATGAGCAGTTCTTC.

This clone was seen only a few times. The CDR3 coding sequence is TGTGCCTGGCGAGGGCCCTGGGCTTTCTTT. This codes for CAWRGPWAFF. This chain uses TRBV30 with TRBJ1-1; D gene unclear. CDR3 size: 10 residues. V was cut by 5 bases and J by 11 bases, with 12 bases left in between. Germline CDR1 is GTSNPN and CDR2 is SVGIG (reference sequence).

The chain employs TRBV4-3 and TRBJ2-3; 10 positions agree with TRBD2. V shed 0 bases and J 3 bases; nucleotides not matched to a gene: 15. Germline V lookup: CDR1 LGHNA, CDR2 YSLEER. CDR3 size: 20 residues. The CDR3: CASSQEVFYLLAGPTDTQYF. CDR3 sequence (DNA): TGCGCCAGCAGCCAAGAAGTTTTCTACCTACTAGCGGGGCCAACAGATACGCAGTATTTT.

The rearrangement joins TRBV5-5 to TRBJ1-1; D might be TRBD1 (5 bases). V shed 7 bases and J shed 4 bases, with 20 bases lying between them. The V gene's germline CDR1 is SGHKS and CDR2 YYEKEE (reference sequence). This CDR3 is built from 15 residues. DNA of the CDR3: TGTGCCAGCCCGAGTCCTAACACAGGATTCACTGAAGCTTTCTTT. It codes for CASPSPNTGFTEAFF.

The chain combines TRBV9 with TRBJ2-7; no firm D call. CDR3 length: 13 amino acids. V lost 0 bases to trimming and J lost 2 bases, with 6 bases between them. The V gene's germline CDR1 is SGDLS and CDR2 YYNGEE. Here the CDR3 reads CASSVGQTYEQYF. Written as DNA, the CDR3 is TGTGCCAGCAGCGTAGGGCAGACCTACGAGCAGTACTTC.

As concerns this clone: The same CDR3 arises from other DNA sequences in this sample as well. The genes are TRBV5-6 and TRBJ2-5, with D unresolved. The CDR3 contains 11 residues. CDR1 and CDR2 (germline): SGHDT, YYEEEE. Trimming took 3 bases from V and 5 from J, leaving 5 bases between them. Here the CDR3 reads CASSSGETQYF. As DNA, the CDR3 is TGTGCCAGCAGCTCCGGGGAGACCCAGTACTTC.

The DNA for the CDR3 is TGTGCCAGCAGCGTATACCGGGACACAGATACGCAGTATTTT. This gives the protein CASSVYRDTDTQYF. The V and J genes are TRBV9 and TRBJ2-3; D may be TRBD2 (5 bases). V lost 1 base and J 2 bases, leaving 8 bases between the germline ends. The CDR3 is made up of 14 amino acids. Germline V gene lookup returns CDR1 SGDLS and CDR2 YYNGEE.

This rearrangement joins TRBV7-9 to TRBJ2-2, with a possible D match to TRBD1 (6 bases). Germline lookup yields CDR1 SEHNR and CDR2 FQNEAQ (reference sequence). This CDR3 contains 14 residues. Deletions cut 5 bases from V and 1 base from J, with 8 bases between. The CDR3 nucleotides are TGTGCCAGCAGCGGGGGCTTGAACACCGGGGAGCTGTTTTTT. This gives the protein CASSGGLNTGELFF.

J is TRBJ1-2 and V is TRBV7-6; D is undetermined. The CDR3 spans 17 residues. Trimming took 5 bases from V and 0 from J, leaving 19 bases between them. The germline V gene encodes CDR1 SGHVS and CDR2 FNYEAQ. The CDR3 sequence is CASSPLSSGVSNYGYTF. The CDR3 region has the DNA TGTGCCAGCAGCCCCCTTAGCAGCGGAGTCTCTAACTATGGCTACACCTTC.

The gene calls are TRBV9 and TRBJ1-4, with D unclear. The CDR3 loop spans 13 amino acids. Germline CDR1 and CDR2: SGDLS and YYNGEE. The V end lost 3 bases, the J end lost 2 bases, and 5 bases lay between the germline ends. This chain's CDR3 is CASSGQTNEKLFF. The CDR3 DNA sequence: TGTGCCAGCAGCGGTCAGACTAATGAAAAACTGTTTTTT.

V usage is TRBV27 and J usage is TRBJ1-5, with 9 bases fitting TRBD1. The CDR3 sequence is 14 residues long. CDR1 and CDR2 from the germline V gene are MNHEY and SMNVEV (reference sequence). J was trimmed by 6 bases and V by 6 bases; bases with no gene match: 6. The CDR3 DNA sequence: TGTGCCAGCAGAGTGGGGACAGGGCCTCAGCCCCAGCATTTT. Its protein is CASRVGTGPQPQHF.

The rearrangement joins TRBV7-3 to TRBJ1-1; D remains ambiguous. V was cut by 5 bases and J by 1 base, with 8 bases left in between. CDR1 and CDR2 (germline): SGHTA, FQGTGA. CDR3 length: 13 amino acids. The DNA of the CDR3 is TGTGCCAGCAGCCCGGACTGGAACACTGAAGCTTTCTTT. Translation: CASSPDWNTEAFF.

The chain links TRBV4-3 to TRBJ2-1; no clear D. This CDR3 has 18 amino acids. Trimming shortened V by 0 bases and J by 7 bases, and 22 bases separated the two germline ends. Per the germline V gene, CDR1 is LGHNA and CDR2 is YSLEER. CDR3 residues: CASSQDLSRPLLLNEQFF. CDR3 nucleotides: TGCGCCAGCAGCCAAGATTTGTCTAGGCCTCTCCTTTTGAATGAGCAGTTCTTC.

The J gene is TRBJ2-1, the V gene TRBV28, with 7 nucleotides matching TRBD1. J lost 7 bases, V lost 8 bases, and 5 bases had no gene match. In germline, CDR1 is MDHEN, CDR2 SYDVKM. This CDR3 is built from 12 residues. In DNA, the CDR3 is TGTGCCAGCGGCACACAGGGGAATGAGCAGTTCTTC. Amino acid sequence: CASGTQGNEQFF.

This chain joins TRBV9 and TRBJ2-7; D might be TRBD1 (5 bases). The CDR3 covers 15 residues. Trimming took off 0 bases at V and 5 bases at J, with 15 bases between the two ends. CDR1 and CDR2 from the germline V gene are SGDLS and YYNGEE. CDR3 protein: CASSVVGRVSDEQYF. In DNA form, the CDR3 reads TGTGCCAGCAGCGTAGTAGGCAGGGTAAGCGACGAGCAGTACTTC.

V and J are TRBV19 and TRBJ2-1; D not certain. The CDR3 length is 13 residues. The germline gives CDR1 LNHDA, CDR2 SQIVND (reference sequence). The ends were cut back, 3 bases at V and 0 bases at J, with 3 bases in the middle. CDR3 region: CASSIGSYNEQFF. Here the CDR3 DNA reads TGTGCCAGTAGTATCGGCTCCTACAATGAGCAGTTCTTC.

This CDR3 reads CASGMTAFQETQYF. The CDR3, as DNA: TGTGCCAGCGGTATGACAGCTTTCCAAGAGACCCAGTACTTC. The V call is TRBV11-2, the J call TRBJ2-5; perhaps TRBD1 as D (5 bases). From germline, CDR1 is SGHAT and CDR2 FQNNGV. The CDR3 has 14 amino acids. Trimming cost V 8 bases and J 1 base, with 14 bases left between them.

J is TRBJ2-7 and V is TRBV9; no firm D call. This CDR3 region has 15 residues. Germline V gene data show CDR1 as SGDLS and CDR2 as YYNGEE. Trimming pared 4 bases from V and 1 base from J, leaving 15 bases between. The CDR3 DNA reads as TGTGCCAGCAGCCCGAGCGTAAGTCGTTCCTACGAGCAGTACTTC. It codes for CASSPSVSRSYEQYF. Based on the CDR3 plus reference TRBV9 and TRBJ2-7, the full variable domain is DSGVTQTPKHLITATGQRVTLRCSPRSGDLSVYWYQQSLDQGLQFLIQYYNGEERAKGNILERFSAQQFPDLHSELNLSSLELGDSALYFCASSPSVSRSYEQYFGPGTRLTVT.

V gene TRBV27 combines with J gene TRBJ2-5, with D maybe TRBD2 (7 bases). Germline loops: CDR1 MNHEY, CDR2 SMNVEV (reference sequence). The CDR3 sequence is 18 residues long. Between the trimmed V and J ends, which lost 4 bases and 5 bases, there was a span of 26 bases. The CDR3 DNA reads as TGTGCCAGCAGTTCACGAACAACGGGGGGCCCCAGGGAGGAGACCCAGTACTTC. Its translation is CASSSRTTGGPREETQYF.